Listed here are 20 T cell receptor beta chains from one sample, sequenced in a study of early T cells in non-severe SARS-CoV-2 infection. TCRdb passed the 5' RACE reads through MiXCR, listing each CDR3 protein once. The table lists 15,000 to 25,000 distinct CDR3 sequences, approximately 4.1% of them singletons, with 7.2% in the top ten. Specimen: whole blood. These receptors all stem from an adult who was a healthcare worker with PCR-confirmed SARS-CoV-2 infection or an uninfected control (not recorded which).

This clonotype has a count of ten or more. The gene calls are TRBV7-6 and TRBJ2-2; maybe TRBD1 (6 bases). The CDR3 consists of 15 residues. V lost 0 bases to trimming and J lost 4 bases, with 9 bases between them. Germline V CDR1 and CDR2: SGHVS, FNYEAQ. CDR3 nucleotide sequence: TGTGCCAGCAGCTTAGCGCAGGGGTTCACCGGGGAGCTGTTTTTT. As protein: CASSLAQGFTGELFF.

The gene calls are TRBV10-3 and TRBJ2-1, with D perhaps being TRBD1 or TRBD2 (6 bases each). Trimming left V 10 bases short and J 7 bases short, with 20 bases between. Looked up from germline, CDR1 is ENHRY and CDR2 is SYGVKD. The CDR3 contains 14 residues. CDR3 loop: CATRGARDSNEQFF. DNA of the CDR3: TGTGCCACTAGGGGGGCCCGAGACTCTAATGAGCAGTTCTTC.

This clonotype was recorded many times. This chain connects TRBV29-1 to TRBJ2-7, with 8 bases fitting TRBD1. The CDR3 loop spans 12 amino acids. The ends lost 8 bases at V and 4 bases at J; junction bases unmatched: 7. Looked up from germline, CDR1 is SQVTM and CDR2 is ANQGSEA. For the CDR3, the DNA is TGCAGCACCCGGACAGGGAGGTACGAGCAGTACTTC. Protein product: CSTRTGRYEQYF.

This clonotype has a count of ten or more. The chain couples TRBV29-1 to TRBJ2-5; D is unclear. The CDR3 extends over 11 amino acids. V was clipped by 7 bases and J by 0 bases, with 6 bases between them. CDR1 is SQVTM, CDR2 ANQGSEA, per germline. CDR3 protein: CSGGNQETQYF. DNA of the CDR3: TGCAGCGGGGGTAACCAAGAGACCCAGTACTTC.

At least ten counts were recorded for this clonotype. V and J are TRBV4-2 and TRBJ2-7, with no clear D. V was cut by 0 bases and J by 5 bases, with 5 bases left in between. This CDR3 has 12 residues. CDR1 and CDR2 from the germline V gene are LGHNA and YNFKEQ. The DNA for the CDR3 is TGTGCCAGCAGCCAAGATAGCCACGAGCAGTACTTC. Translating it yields CASSQDSHEQYF.

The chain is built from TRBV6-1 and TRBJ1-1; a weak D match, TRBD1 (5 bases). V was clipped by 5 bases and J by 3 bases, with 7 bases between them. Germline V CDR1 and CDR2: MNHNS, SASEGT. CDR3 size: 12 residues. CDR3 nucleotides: TGTGCCAGCAGTCGCAGGGACACTGAAGCTTTCTTT. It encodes CASSRRDTEAFF.

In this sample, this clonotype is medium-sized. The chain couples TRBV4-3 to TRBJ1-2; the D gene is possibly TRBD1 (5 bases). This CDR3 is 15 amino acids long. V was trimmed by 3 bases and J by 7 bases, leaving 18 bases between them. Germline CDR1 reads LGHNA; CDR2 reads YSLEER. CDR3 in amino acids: CASSQNSGTEGGYTF. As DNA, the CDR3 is TGCGCCAGCAGCCAGAATTCCGGGACGGAAGGTGGCTACACCTTC.

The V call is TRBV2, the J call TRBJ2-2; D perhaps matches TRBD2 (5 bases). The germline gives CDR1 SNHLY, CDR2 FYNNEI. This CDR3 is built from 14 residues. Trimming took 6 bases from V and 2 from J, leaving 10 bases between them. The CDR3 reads CASRAGLNTGELFF. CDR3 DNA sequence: TGTGCCAGCAGGGCGGGCCTCAACACCGGGGAGCTGTTTTTT.

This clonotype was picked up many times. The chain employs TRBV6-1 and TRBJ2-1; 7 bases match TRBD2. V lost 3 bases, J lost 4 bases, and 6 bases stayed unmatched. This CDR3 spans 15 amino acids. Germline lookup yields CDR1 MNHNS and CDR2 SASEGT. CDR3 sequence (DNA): TGTGCCAGCAGTGATCGGCTAGCGGAATACAATGAGCAGTTCTTC. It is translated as CASSDRLAEYNEQFF.

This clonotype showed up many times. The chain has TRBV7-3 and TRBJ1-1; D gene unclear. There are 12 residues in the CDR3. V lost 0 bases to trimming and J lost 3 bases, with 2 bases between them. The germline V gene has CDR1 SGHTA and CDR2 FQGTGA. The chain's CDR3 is CASSLTYTEAFF. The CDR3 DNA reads TGTGCCAGCAGCTTAACTTACACTGAAGCTTTCTTT. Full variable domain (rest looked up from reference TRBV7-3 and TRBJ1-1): GAGVSQTPSNKVTEKGKYVELRCDPISGHTALYWYRQSLGQGPEFLIYFQGTGAADDSGLPNDRFFAVRPEGSVSTLKIQRTERGDSAVYLCASSLTYTEAFFGQGTRLTVV.

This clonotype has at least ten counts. The CDR3 DNA follows: TGTGCCAGCAGCCTCGGACCGACTAATTCACCCCTCCACTTT. It is translated as CASSLGPTNSPLHF. The rearrangement uses TRBV4-2 and TRBJ1-6; D unresolved. Germline CDR1 LGHNA, CDR2 YNFKEQ. This CDR3 comprises 14 residues. V was clipped by 4 bases and J by 6 bases, with 10 bases between them.

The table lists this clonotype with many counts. CDR3 residues: CASSLVDGSVSPQHF. In nucleotides, the CDR3 is TGTGCCAGCAGCTTGGTGGACGGTTCTGTTTCGCCCCAGCATTTT. The chain has TRBV5-5 and TRBJ1-5; D not resolved. V was clipped by 0 bases and J by 9 bases, with 16 bases between them. The V gene's germline CDR1 is SGHKS and CDR2 YYEKEE (reference sequence). The CDR3 length is 15 residues. The complete variable domain, with remaining parts taken from reference TRBV5-5 and TRBJ1-5, reads DAGVTQSPTHLIKTRGQQVTLRCSPISGHKSVSWYQQVLGQGPQFIFQYYEKEERGRGNFPDRFSARQFPNYSSELNVNALLLGDSALYLCASSLVDGSVSPQHFGDGTRLSIL.

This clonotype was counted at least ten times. The CDR3 reads CASSLWTGPFTDTQYF. The DNA of the CDR3 is TGTGCCAGCAGCTTATGGACAGGGCCCTTCACAGATACGCAGTATTTT. This chain connects TRBV5-6 to TRBJ2-3; TRBD1 matches at 8 bases. Germline values: CDR1 SGHDT, CDR2 YYEEEE. This CDR3 comprises 16 residues. V was clipped by 2 bases and J by 2 bases; unmatched bases: 7.

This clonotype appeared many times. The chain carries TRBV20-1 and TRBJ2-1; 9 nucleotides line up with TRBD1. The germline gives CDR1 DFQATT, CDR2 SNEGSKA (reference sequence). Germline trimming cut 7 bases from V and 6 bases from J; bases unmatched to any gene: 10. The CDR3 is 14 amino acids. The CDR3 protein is CSVPGQGRPNEQFF. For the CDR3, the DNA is TGCAGTGTTCCTGGACAGGGGAGACCCAATGAGCAGTTCTTC.

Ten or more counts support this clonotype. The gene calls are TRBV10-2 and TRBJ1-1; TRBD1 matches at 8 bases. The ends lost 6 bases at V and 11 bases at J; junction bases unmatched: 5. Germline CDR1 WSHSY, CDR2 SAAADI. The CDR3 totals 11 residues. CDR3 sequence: CASREDRDAFF. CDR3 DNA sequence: TGCGCCAGCAGAGAGGACAGGGACGCTTTCTTT.

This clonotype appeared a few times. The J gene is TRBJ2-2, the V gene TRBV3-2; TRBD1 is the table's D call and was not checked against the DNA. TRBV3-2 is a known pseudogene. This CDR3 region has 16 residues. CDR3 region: CASSSPGQGDTGELFF. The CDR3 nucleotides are TGTGCCAGCAGCTCCCCGGGACAGGGGGACACCGGGGAGCTGTTTTTT.

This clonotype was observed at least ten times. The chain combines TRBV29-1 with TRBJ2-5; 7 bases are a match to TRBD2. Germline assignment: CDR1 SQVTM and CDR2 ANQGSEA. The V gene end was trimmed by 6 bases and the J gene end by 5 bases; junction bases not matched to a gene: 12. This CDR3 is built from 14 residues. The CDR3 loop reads CSVPLRDYLETQYF. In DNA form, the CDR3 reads TGCAGCGTCCCCCTCCGGGACTACCTTGAGACCCAGTACTTC.

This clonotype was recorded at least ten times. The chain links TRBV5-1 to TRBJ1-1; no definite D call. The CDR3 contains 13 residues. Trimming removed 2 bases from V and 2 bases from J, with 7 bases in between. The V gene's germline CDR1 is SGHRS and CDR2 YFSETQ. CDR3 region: CASSFWSNTEAFF. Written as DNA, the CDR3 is TGCGCCAGCAGCTTCTGGAGCAACACTGAAGCTTTCTTT.

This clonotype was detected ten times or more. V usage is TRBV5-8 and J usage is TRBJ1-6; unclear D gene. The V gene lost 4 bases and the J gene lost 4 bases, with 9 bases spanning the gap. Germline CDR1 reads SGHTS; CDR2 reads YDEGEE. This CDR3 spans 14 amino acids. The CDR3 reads CASSAGMYNSPLHF. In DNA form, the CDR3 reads TGTGCCAGCAGCGCCGGCATGTATAATTCACCCCTCCACTTT. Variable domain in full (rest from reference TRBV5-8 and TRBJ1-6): EAGVTQSPTHLIKTRGQQATLRCSPISGHTSVYWYQQALGLGLQFLLWYDEGEERNRGNFPPRFSGRQFPNYSSELNVNALELEDSALYLCASSAGMYNSPLHFGNGTRLTVT.

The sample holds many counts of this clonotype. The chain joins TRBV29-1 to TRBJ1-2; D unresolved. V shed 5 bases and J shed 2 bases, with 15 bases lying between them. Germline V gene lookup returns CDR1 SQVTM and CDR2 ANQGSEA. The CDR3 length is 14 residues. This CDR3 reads CSVHSAETNYGYTF. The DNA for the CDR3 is TGCAGCGTTCATTCCGCAGAGACCAACTATGGCTACACCTTC.